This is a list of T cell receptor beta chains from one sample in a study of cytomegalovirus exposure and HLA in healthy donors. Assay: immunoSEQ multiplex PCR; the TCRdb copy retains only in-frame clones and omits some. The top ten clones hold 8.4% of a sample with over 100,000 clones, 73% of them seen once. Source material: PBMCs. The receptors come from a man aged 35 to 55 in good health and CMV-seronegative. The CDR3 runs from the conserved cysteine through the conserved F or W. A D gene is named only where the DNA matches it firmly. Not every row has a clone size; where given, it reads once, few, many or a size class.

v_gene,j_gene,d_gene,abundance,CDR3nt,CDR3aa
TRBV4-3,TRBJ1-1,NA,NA,TGCGCCAGCAGCCTGGGGCAGGGCACTGAAGCTTTCTTT,CASSLGQGTEAFF
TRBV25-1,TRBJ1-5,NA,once,TGTGCCAGCACCCGAGACAAGTCTCCTTTCCAATCGAATCAGCCCCAGCATTTT,CASTRDKSPFQSNQPQHF
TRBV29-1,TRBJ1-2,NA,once,TGCAGCGTTGCTGTTGGCTACACCTTC,CSVAVGYTF
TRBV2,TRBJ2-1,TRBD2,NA,TGTGCCAGCACTCCGGGACTAGCGCGCGACAATGAGCAGTTCTTC,CASTPGLARDNEQFF
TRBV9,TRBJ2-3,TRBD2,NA,TGTGCCAGCAGCCCATATGCCGGGACTAGCGGGGCAGATACGCAGTATTTT,CASSPYAGTSGADTQYF
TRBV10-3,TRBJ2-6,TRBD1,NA,TGTGCCATCAGTGACACAGGGACAGGGGTCCCCGGGTGGGCCAACGTCCTGACTTTC,CAISDTGTGVPGWANVLTF
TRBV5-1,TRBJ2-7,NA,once,TGCGCCAGCAGCTCCCCTAACTACGAGCAGTACTTC,CASSSPNYEQYF
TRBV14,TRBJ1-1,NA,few,TGTGCCAGCAGCCAAGATGGGGGGAGGACTGAAGCTTTCTTT,CASSQDGGRTEAFF
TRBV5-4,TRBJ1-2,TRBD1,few,TGTGCCAGCAGTTCGACAGGGGGCTTCTTCGAGGGCTACACCTTC,CASSSTGGFFEGYTF
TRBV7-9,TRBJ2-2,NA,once,TGTGCCAGCAGCCCGCAACAGGGCACCGGGGAGCTGTTTTTT,CASSPQQGTGELFF
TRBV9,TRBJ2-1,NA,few,TGTGCCAGCAGCGTAGCGCCGGGATCCTACAATGAGCAGTTCTTC,CASSVAPGSYNEQFF
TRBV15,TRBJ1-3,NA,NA,TGTGCCACCAGCAGAGCCACAGGAGGAAACACCATATATTTT,CATSRATGGNTIYF
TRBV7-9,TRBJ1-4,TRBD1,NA,TGTGCCAGCAGAGGGGGCCATGAAAAACTGTTTTTT,CASRGGHEKLFF
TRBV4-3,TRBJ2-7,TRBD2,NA,TGCGCCAGCAGCCAAGATCACAGCGGGGGGTCTGTCTCCTACGAGCAGTACTTC,CASSQDHSGGSVSYEQYF
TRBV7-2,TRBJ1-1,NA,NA,TGTGCCAGCAGCCGGACAAGGGGCGGTCGGGAAGCTTTCTTT,CASSRTRGGREAFF
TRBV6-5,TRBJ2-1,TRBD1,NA,TGTGCCAGCAGTTACTCGACAGGGGCGCGGAATGAGCAGTTCTTC,CASSYSTGARNEQFF
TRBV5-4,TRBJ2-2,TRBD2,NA,TGTGCCAGCAGCGCTGGACTAGCGGGGGGGCTTGGCACCGGGGAGCTGTTTTTT,CASSAGLAGGLGTGELFF
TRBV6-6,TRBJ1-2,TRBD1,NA,TGTGCCAGCAGTTACGGACAGGGCCCTAACTATGGCTACACCTTC,CASSYGQGPNYGYTF
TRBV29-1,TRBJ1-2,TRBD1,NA,TGCAGCGTTCAGGGGTGGGCAGGGGGAGAGGCTAACTATGGCTACACCTTC,CSVQGWAGGEANYGYTF
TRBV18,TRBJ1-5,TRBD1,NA,TGTGCCAGCTCACCCGGGACAGGGATCCTCAATCAGCCCCAGCATTTT,CASSPGTGILNQPQHF
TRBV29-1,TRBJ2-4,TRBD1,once,TGCAGCGTTGAAGATCGAACCGGGGACAGTAAGAAAAACATTCAGTACTTC,CSVEDRTGDSKKNIQYF
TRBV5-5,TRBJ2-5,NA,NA,TGTGCCAGCAGCTCTGGTATAAGGAGAGAAGAGACCCAGTACTTC,CASSSGIRREETQYF
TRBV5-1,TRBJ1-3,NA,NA,TGCGCCAGCAGCCCCGCGTTGGTCTCTGGAAACACCATATATTTT,CASSPALVSGNTIYF